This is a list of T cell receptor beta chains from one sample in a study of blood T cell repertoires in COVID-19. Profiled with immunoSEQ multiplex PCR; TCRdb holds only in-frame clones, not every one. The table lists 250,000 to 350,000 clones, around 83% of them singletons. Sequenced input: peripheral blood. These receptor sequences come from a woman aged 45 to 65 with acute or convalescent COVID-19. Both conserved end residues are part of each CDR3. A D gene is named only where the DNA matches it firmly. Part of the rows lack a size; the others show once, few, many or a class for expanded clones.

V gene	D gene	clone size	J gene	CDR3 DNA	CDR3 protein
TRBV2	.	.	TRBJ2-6	TGTGCCAGCAGTGAATGGCGGGCCTCTGGGGCCAACGTCCTGACTTTC	CASSEWRASGANVLTF
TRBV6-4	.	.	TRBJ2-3	TGTGCCAGCAGTGAGCGGATCACAGATACGCAGTATTTT	CASSERITDTQYF
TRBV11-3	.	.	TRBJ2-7	TGTGCCAGCAGCTTAGGGCAGGGTGACGAGCAGTACTTC	CASSLGQGDEQYF
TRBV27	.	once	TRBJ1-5	TGTGCCAGCATGGGGGTGAGGGGGCAGCCCCAGCATTTT	CASMGVRGQPQHF
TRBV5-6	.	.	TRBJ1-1	TGTGCCAGCAGATCGGACACCTCGAACACTGAAGCTTTCTTT	CASRSDTSNTEAFF
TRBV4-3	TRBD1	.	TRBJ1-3	TGCGCCAGCAGCCAAGATTGGGTCAGGGGGTCTGGAAACACCATATATTTT	CASSQDWVRGSGNTIYF
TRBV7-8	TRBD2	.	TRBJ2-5	TGTGCCAGCAGCGACGAAGTAGCGGGAGGCTGGGAGACCCAGTACTTC	CASSDEVAGGWETQYF
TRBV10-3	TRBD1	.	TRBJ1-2	TGTGCCATCGCGTCTCCCGGGACAGGGGCCTATGGCTACACCTTC	CAIASPGTGAYGYTF
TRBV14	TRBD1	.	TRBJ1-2	TGTGCCAGCAGCCCCGTGGAGGGGGCAGGCCATGGCTACACCTTC	CASSPVEGAGHGYTF
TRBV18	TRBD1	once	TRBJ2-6	TGTGCCAGCTCACGGGGACAGGGCAGCTCTGGGGCCAACGTCCTGACTTTC	CASSRGQGSSGANVLTF
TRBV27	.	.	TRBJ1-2	TGTGCCAGCAGTCGTTTGTGGGGAGTCGATGGCTACACCTTC	CASSRLWGVDGYTF
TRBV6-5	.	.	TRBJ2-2	TGTGCCAGTCGAGGGCCCGGGGAGCTGTTTTTT	CASRGPGELFF
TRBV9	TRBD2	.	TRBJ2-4	TGTGCCAGCAGCGGGGGGACTAGCTATCCGAAGAAGTTC	CASSGGTSYPKKF
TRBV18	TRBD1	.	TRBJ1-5	TGTGCCAGCTCTCGGACAGGGGGCAATCAGCCCCAGCATTTT	CASSRTGGNQPQHF
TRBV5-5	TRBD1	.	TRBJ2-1	TGTGCCAGCAGCTTGGACGGGACAGTCAGCGATGAGCAGTTCTTC	CASSLDGTVSDEQFF
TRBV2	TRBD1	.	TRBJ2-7	TGTGCCAGCAGTGAGGACAGGGCGGTTGGGCAGTACTTC	CASSEDRAVGQYF
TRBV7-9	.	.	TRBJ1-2	TGTGCCAGCAGCCCTCGGGGGGGGGCTCTCAGCTATGGCTACACCTTC	CASSPRGGALSYGYTF
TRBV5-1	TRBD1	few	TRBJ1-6	TGCGCCAGCAGCTTGGAGGGACAGGGGAATTCACCCCTCCACTTT	CASSLEGQGNSPLHF
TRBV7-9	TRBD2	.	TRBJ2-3	TGTGCCAGCAGCTTAGGGAGGGGCCCTAGCGGAGTCACAGATACGCAGTATTTT	CASSLGRGPSGVTDTQYF
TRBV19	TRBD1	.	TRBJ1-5	TGTGCCAGCGGGACAGGGGTCGACCAGCCCCAGCATTTT	CASGTGVDQPQHF
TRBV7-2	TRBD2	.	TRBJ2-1	TGTGCCAGCAGTTCTTATTCTAGCGGGAGGAACAATGAGCAGTTCTTC	CASSSYSSGRNNEQFF
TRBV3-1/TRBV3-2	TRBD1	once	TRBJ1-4	TGTGCCAGCAGCCCCCGGGACAGGGGCCTATCCGCTTCTAATGAAAAACTGTTTTTT	CASSPRDRGLSASNEKLFF
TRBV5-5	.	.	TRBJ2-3	TGTGCCAGCAGCTTGGCTCGGGTAGCAGATACGCAGTATTTT	CASSLARVADTQYF